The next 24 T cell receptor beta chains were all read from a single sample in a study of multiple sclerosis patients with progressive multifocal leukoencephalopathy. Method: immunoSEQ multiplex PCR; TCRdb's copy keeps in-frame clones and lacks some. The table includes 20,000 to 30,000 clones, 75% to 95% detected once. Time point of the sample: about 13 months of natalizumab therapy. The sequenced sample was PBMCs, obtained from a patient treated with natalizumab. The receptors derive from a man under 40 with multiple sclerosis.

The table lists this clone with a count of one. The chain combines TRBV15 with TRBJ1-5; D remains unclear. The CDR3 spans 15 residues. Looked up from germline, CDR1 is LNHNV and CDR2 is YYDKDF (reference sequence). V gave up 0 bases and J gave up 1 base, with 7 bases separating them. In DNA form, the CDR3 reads TGTGCCACCAGCAGAGATCCGGGGAGCAATCAGCCCCAGCATTTT. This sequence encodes CATSRDPGSNQPQHF.

The CDR3 reads CASSSRIEAFF. In DNA form, the CDR3 reads TGTGCCAGCTCATCCCGGATAGAAGCTTTCTTT. The chain has TRBV18 and TRBJ1-1; no clear D. Trimming removed 5 bases from V and 8 bases from J, with 9 bases in between. The V gene's germline CDR1 is KGHSH and CDR2 LQKENI. This CDR3 spans 11 amino acids. Filled out from reference TRBV18 and TRBJ1-1, the complete variable domain reads NAGVMQNPRHLVRRRGQEARLRCSPMKGHSHVYWYRQLPEEGLKFMVYLQKENIIDESGMPKERFSAEFPKEGPSILRIQQVVRGDSAAYFCASSSRIEAFFGQGTRLTVV.

The CDR3 loop is CASSLALAGVMGEQFF. In DNA form, the CDR3 reads TGTGCCAGCAGCTTAGCTCTAGCGGGAGTCATGGGTGAGCAGTTCTTC. V usage is TRBV11-2 and J usage is TRBJ2-1; 10 nucleotides match TRBD2. Germline values: CDR1 SGHAT, CDR2 FQNNGV. The CDR3 is 16 residues long. After removal of 1 base from V and 9 bases from J, the junction contained 9 bases not matched to a gene.

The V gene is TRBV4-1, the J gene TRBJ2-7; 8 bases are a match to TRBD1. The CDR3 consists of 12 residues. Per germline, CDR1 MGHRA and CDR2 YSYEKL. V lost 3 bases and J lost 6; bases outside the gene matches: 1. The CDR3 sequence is CASSQTGVEQYF. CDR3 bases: TGCGCCAGCAGCCAGACAGGGGTCGAGCAGTACTTC.

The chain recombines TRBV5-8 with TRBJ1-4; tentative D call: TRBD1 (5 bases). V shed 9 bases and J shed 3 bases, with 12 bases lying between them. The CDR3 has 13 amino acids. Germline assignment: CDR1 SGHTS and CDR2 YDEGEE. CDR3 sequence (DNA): TGTGCCACGGCCCGAGGGGCTAATGAAAAACTGTTTTTT. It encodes CATARGANEKLFF.

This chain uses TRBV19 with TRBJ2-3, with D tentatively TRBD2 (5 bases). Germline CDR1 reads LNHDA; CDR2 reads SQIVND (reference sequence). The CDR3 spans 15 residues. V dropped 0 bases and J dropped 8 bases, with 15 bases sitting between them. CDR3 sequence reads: CASSIDHGVGVTQYF. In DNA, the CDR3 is TGTGCCAGTAGTATAGATCACGGGGTTGGAGTTACGCAGTATTTT.

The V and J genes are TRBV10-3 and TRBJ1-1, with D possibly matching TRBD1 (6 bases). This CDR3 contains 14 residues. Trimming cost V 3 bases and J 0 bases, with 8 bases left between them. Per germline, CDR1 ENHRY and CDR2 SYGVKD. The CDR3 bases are TGTGCCATCAGTGACAGGGGAATGAACACTGAAGCTTTCTTT. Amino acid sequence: CAISDRGMNTEAFF.

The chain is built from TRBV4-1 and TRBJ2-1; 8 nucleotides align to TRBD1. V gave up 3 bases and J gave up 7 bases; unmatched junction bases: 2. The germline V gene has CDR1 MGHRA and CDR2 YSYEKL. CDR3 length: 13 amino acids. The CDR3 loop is CASSQNRGNEQFF. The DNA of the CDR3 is TGCGCCAGCAGCCAGAACAGGGGGAATGAGCAGTTCTTC.

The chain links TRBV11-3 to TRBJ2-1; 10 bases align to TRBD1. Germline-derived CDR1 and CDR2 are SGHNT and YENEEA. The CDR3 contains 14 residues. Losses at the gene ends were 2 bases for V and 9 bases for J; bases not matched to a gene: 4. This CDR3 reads CASSLRQGAIEQFF. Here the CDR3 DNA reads TGTGCCAGCAGCTTAAGACAGGGGGCGATTGAGCAGTTCTTC.

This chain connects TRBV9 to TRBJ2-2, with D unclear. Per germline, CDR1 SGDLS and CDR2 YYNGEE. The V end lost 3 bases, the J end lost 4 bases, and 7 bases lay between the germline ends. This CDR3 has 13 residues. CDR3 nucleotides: TGTGCCAGCAGCGCCTTGAGCACCGGGGAGCTGTTTTTT. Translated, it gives CASSALSTGELFF.

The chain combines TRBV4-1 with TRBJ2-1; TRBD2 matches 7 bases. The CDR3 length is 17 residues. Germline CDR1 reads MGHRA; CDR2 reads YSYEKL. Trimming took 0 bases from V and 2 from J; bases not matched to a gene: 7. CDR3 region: CASSQESGGGAYNEQFF. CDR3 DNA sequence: TGCGCCAGCAGCCAAGAATCTGGCGGGGGTGCCTACAATGAGCAGTTCTTC.

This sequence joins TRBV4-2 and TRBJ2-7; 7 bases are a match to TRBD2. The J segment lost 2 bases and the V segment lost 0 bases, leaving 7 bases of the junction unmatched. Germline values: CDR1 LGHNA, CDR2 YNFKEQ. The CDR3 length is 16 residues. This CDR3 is CASSQEWDYPPYEQYF. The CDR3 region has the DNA TGTGCCAGCAGCCAAGAGTGGGACTACCCTCCCTACGAGCAGTACTTC.

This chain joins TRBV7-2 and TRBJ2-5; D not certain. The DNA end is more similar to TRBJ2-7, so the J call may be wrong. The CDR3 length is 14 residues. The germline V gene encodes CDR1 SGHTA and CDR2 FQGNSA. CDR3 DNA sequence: TGTGCCAGCAGCTTACGTCGGGCCTCTTACGAGCAGTACTTC. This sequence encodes CASSLRRASYEQYF.

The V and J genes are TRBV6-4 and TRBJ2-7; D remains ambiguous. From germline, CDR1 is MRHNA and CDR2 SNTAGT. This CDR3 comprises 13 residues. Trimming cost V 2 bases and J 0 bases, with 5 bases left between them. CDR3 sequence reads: CASSDPFSYEQYV. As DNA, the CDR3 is TGTGCCAGCAGTGACCCCTTCTCCTACGAGCAGTACGTC.

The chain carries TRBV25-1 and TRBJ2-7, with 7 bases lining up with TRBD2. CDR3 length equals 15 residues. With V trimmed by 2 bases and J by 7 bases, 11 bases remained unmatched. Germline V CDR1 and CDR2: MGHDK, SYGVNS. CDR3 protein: CASSEAVAGVWEQYF. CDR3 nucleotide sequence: TGTGCCAGCAGTGAAGCTGTTGCGGGGGTGTGGGAGCAGTACTTC.

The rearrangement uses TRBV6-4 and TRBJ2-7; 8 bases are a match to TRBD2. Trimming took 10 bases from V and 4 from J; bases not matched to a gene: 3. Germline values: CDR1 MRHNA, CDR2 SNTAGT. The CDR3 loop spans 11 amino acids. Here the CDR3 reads CANLAGYEQYV. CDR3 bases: TGTGCCAACTTAGCGGGATACGAGCAGTACGTC.

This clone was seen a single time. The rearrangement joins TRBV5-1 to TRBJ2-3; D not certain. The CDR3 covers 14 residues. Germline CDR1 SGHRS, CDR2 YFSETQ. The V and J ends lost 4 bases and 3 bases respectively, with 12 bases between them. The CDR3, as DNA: TGCGCCAGCAGCGGGTTGTCAGGTACAGATACGCAGTATTTT. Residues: CASSGLSGTDTQYF.

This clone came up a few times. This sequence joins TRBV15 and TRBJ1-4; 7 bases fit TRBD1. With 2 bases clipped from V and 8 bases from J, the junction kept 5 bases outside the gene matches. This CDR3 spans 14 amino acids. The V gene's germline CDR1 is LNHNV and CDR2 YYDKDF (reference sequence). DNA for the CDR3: TGTGCCACCAGCAGACAGGGGGGGGTCGAAAAACTGTTTTTT. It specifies CATSRQGGVEKLFF.

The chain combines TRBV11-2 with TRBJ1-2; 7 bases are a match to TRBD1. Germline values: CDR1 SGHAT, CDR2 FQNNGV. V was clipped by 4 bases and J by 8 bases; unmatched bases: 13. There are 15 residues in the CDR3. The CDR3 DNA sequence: TGTGCCAGCAGCTCCCTACAGGGGCGACGTGTAGGCTACACCTTC. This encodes CASSSLQGRRVGYTF.

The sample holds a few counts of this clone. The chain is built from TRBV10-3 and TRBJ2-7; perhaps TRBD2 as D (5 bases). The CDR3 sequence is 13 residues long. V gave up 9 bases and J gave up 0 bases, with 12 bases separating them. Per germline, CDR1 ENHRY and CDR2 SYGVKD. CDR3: CAIAGDFSYEQYF. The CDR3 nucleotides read TGTGCCATAGCCGGGGATTTCTCCTACGAGCAGTACTTC.

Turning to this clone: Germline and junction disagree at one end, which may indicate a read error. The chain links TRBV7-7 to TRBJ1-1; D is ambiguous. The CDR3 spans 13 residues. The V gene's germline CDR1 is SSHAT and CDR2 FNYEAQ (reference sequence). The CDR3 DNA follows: TGTGCTAGCAGCCGAACACCGAGGACTGAAGCTTTCTTT. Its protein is CASSRTPRTEAFF.

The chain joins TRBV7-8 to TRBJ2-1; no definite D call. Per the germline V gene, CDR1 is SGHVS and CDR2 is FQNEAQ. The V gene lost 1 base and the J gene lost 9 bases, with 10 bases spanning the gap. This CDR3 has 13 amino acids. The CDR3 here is CASSLDPVVEQFF. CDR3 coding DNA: TGTGCCAGCAGCTTAGATCCTGTGGTTGAGCAGTTCTTC.

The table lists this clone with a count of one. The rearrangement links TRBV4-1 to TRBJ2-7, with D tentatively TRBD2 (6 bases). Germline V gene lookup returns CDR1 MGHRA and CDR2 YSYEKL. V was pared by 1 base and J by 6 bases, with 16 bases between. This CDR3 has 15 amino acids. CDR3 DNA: TGCGCCAGCAGCCAAGGCTTGGCGGGAAGAGGCGAGCAGTACTTC. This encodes CASSQGLAGRGEQYF.

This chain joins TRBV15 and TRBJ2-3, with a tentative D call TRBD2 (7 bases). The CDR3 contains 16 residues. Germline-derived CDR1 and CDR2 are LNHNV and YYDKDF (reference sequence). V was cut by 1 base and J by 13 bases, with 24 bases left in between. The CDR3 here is CATSRGGGSLRLAEYF. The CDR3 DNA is TGTGCCACCAGCAGAGGGGGGGGCAGTCTCCGTTTGGCGGAGTATTTT. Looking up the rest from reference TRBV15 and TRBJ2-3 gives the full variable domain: DAMVIQNPRYQVTQFGKPVTLSCSQTLNHNVMYWYQQKSSQAPKLLFHYYDKDFNNEADTPDNFQSRRPNTSFCFLDIRSPGLGDTAMYLCATSRGGGSLRLAEYFGPGTRLTVL.